This T cell receptor (beta chain) was profiled in a study of vaccination and CD4 T cells after COVID-19. This clonotype was observed a few times. The target antigen is unknown. Documented treatment: approximately nine-day PBMC culture with coronavirus spike peptide pools or control peptides (ViraFEST assay). Oncomine TCR Beta short-read sequencing was applied to DNA from cultured CD4+ T cells. MiXCR, run by TCRdb on the PCR reads, gives a single entry per CDR3 protein. The sample has approximately 11,000 distinct CDR3 sequences; approximately 59% are singletons. The V end lost 5 bases, the J end lost 0 bases, and 7 bases lay between the germline ends. CDR1 is MNHEY and CDR2 is SVGEGT in the germline V gene. CDR3 size: 13 residues.

The source material was CD4+ T cells from blood, cultured in vitro. The rearrangement links TRBV6-2 or TRBV6-3 to TRBJ1-2; no clear D gene. This TCR came from a human donor who had recovered from COVID-19. The CDR3 loop reads CASSPSTNYGYTF. CDR3 nucleotide sequence: TGTGCCAGCAGTCCCTCAACTAACTATGGCTACACCTTC.